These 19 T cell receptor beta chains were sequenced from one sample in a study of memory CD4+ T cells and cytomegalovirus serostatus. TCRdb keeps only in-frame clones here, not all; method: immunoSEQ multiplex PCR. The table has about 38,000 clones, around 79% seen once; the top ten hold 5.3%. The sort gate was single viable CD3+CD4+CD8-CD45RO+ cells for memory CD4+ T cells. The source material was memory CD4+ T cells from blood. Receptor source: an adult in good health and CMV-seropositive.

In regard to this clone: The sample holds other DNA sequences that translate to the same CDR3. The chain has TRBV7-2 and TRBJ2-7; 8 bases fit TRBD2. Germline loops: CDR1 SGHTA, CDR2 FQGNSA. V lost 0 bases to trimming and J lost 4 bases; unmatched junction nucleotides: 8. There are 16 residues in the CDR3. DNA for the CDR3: TGTGCCAGCAGCTTAGCGCGGGCGGGGGGACTATACGAGCAGTACTTC. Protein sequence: CASSLARAGGLYEQYF.

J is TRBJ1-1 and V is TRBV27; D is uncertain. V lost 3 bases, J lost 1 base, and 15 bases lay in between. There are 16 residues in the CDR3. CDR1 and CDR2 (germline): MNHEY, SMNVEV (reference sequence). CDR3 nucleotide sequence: TGTGCCAGCAGTTTGGAGGCTTGGGGTAAGAACACTGAAGCTTTCTTT. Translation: CASSLEAWGKNTEAFF.

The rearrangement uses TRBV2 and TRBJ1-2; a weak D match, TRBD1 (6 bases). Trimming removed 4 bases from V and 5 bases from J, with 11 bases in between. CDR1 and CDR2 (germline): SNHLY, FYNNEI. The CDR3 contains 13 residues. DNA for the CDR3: TGTGCCAGCAGTGTGGACAGTGATTATGGCTACACCTTC. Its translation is CASSVDSDYGYTF.

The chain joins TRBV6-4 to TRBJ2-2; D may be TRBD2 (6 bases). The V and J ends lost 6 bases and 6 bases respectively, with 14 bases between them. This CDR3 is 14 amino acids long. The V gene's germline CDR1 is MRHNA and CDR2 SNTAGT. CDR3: CASRREGGAGELFF. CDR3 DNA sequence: TGTGCCAGCAGACGCGAAGGAGGGGCCGGGGAGCTGTTTTTT.

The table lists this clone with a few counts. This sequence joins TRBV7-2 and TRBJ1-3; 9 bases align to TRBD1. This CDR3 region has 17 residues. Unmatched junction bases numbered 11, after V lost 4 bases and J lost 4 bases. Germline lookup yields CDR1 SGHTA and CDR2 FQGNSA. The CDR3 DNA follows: TGTGCCAGCAGCTCTAGACACGACAGGGGGAGCGGAAACACCATATATTTT. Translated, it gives CASSSRHDRGSGNTIYF.

CDR3 in amino acids: CASSLGSLQETQYF. CDR3 DNA sequence: TGTGCCAGCAGCTTAGGATCTCTCCAAGAGACCCAGTACTTC. The rearrangement uses TRBV7-7 and TRBJ2-5; D ambiguous. Trimming cost V 1 base and J 1 base, with 7 bases left between them. The CDR3 consists of 14 residues. Germline values: CDR1 SSHAT, CDR2 FNYEAQ (reference sequence). The variable domain in full, with the rest retrieved from reference TRBV7-7 and TRBJ2-5, is GAGVSQSPRYKVTKRGQDVTLRCDPISSHATLYWYQQALGQGPEFLTYFNYEAQPDKSGLPSDRFSAERPEGSISTLTIQRTEQRDSAMYRCASSLGSLQETQYFGPGTRLLVL.

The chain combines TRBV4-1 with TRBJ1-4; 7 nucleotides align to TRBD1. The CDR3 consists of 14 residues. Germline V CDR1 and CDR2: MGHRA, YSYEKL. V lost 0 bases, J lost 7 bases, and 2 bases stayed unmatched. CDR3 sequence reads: CASSQDQGVEKLFF. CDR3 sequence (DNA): TGCGCCAGCAGCCAAGATCAGGGGGTTGAAAAACTGTTTTTT.

Written as DNA, the CDR3 is TGTGCCAGTAACCGGGACAGGGGAAGGTCCTACGAGCAGTACTTC. Encoded protein: CASNRDRGRSYEQYF. The J gene is TRBJ2-7, the V gene TRBV5-5, with 10 positions matching TRBD1. V lost 8 bases to trimming and J lost 1 base; unmatched junction nucleotides: 9. There are 15 residues in the CDR3. Germline loops: CDR1 SGHKS, CDR2 YYEKEE (reference sequence).

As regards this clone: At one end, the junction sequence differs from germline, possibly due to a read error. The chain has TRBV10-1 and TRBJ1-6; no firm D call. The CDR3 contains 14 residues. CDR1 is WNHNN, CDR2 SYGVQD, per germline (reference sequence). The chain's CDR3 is CAGSLSSYNSPLHF. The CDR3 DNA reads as TGCGCCGGCAGTTTAAGCTCCTATAATTCACCCCTCCACTTT.

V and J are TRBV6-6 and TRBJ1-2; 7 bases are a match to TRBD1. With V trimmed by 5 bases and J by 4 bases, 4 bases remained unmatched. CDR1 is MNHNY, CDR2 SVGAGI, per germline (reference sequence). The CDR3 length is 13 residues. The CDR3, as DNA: TGTGCCAGCAGTACCCGGGACAGCTATGGCTACACCTTC. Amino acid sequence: CASSTRDSYGYTF.

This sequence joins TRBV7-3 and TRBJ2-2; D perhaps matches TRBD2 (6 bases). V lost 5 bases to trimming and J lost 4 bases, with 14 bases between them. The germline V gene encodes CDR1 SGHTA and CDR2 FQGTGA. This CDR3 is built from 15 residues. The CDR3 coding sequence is TGTGCCAGCAGCCCCAGAGGCGGGGCCACCGGGGAGCTGTTTTTT. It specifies CASSPRGGATGELFF.

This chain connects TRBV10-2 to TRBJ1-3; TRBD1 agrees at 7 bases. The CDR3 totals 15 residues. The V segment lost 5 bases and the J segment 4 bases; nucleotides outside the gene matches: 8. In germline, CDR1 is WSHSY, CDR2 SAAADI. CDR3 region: CASSFDREGGNTIYF. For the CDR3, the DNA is TGCGCCAGCAGTTTCGACAGGGAGGGGGGAAACACCATATATTTT.

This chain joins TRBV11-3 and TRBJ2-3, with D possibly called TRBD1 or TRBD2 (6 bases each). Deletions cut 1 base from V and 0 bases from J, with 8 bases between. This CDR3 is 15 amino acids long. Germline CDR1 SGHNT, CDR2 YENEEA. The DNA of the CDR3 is TGTGCCAGCAGCTTAGGCGGGACAAGCACAGATACGCAGTATTTT. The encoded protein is CASSLGGTSTDTQYF. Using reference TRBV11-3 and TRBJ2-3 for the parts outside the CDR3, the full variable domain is EAGVVQSPRYKIIEKKQPVAFWCNPISGHNTLYWYLQNLGQGPELLIRYENEEAVDDSQLPKDRFSAERLKGVDSTLKIQPAELGDSAVYLCASSLGGTSTDTQYFGPGTRLTVL.

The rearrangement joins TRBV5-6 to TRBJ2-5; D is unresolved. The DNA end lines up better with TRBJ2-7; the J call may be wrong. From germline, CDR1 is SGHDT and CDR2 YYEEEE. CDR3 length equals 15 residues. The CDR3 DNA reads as TGTGCCAGCAGCCGTCGGATGGGAAGGTCCTACGAGCAGTACTTC. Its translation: CASSRRMGRSYEQYF.

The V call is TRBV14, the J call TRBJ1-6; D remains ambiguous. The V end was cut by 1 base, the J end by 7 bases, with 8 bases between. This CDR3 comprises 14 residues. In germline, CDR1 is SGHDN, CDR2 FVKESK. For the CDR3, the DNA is TGTGCCAGCAGCCAAGGCCAGTTCAATTCACCCCTCCACTTT. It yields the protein CASSQGQFNSPLHF.

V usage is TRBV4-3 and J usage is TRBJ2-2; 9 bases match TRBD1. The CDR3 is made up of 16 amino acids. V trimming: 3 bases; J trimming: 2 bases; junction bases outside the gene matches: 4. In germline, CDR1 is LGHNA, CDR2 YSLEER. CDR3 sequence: CASSHGTGGNTGELFF. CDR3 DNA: TGCGCCAGCAGCCATGGAACAGGGGGCAACACCGGGGAGCTGTTTTTT.

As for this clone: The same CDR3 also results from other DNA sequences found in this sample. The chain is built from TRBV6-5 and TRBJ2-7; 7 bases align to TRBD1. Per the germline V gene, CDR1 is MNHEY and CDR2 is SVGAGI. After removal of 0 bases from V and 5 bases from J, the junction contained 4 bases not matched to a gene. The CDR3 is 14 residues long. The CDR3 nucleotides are TGTGCCAGCAGTTACTCCAGGGGGAACGACGAGCAGTACTTC. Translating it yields CASSYSRGNDEQYF.

DNA of the CDR3: TGTGCCAGAAGCTTGCCAGGGGGACAACAGACCCAGTACTTC. This sequence encodes CARSLPGGQQTQYF. The chain employs TRBV5-3 and TRBJ2-5; TRBD1 matches at 7 bases. TRBV5-3 is classed as an ORF, of uncertain function. With V trimmed by 1 base and J by 6 bases, 6 bases remained unmatched. The CDR3 length is 14 residues.

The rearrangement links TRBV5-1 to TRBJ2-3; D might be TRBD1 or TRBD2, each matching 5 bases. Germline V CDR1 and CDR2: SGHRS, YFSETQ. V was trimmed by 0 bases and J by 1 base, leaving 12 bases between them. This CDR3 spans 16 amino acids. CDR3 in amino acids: CASSLAGAGGTDTQYF. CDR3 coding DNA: TGCGCCAGCAGCTTGGCCGGGGCGGGTGGCACAGATACGCAGTATTTT.